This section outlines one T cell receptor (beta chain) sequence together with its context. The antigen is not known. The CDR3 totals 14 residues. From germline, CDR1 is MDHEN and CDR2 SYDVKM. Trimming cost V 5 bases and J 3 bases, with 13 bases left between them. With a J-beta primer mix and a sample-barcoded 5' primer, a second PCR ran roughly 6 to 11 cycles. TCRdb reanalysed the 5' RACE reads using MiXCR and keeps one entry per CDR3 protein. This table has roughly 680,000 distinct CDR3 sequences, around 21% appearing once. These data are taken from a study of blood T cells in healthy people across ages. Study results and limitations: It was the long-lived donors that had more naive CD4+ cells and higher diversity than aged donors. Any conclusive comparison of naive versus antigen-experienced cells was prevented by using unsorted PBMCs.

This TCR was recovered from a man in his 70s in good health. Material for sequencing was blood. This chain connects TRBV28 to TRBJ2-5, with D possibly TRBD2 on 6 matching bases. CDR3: CASSEGTHKETQYF. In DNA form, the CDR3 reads TGTGCCAGCAGTGAAGGGACTCATAAAGAGACCCAGTACTTC.